A single sample is the source of the 28 T cell receptor beta chains below, sequenced in a study of beta chain features in type 1 diabetes. Study results and limitations: Within each of all four CD4+ subsets, Type 1 diabetes patients had TCRB CDR3s that were moderately but significantly shorter.

Expressed TCRB transcripts were sequenced because the entire RNA isolate underwent reverse transcription. The data were produced by immunoSEQ multiplex PCR, yet TCRdb's version contains in-frame clones alone and is incomplete. The data show tens of thousands of clones, around 49% seen once. Their cognate antigens are unknown. Sequenced input: central memory CD4+ T cells from blood. These receptors were taken from a man aged 30 to 45 with type 1 diabetes.

The rearrangement links TRBV14 to TRBJ2-1; possibly TRBD1 for D (6 bases). This CDR3 comprises 13 residues. Germline-derived CDR1 and CDR2 are SGHDN and FVKESK. V was trimmed by 4 bases and J by 7 bases, leaving 11 bases between them. The CDR3 sequence: CASSPERGNEQFF. The CDR3 DNA reads TGTGCCAGCAGCCCTGAAAGGGGGAATGAGCAGTTCTTC.

This clone was observed a handful of times. The chain recombines TRBV15 with TRBJ1-2; D is uncertain. This CDR3 spans 15 amino acids. V was pared by 5 bases and J by 4 bases, with 17 bases between. CDR1 LNHNV and CDR2 YYDKDF come from the germline V gene (reference sequence). The CDR3 loop reads CATSLGIGVGYGYTF. CDR3 coding DNA: TGTGCCACCAGCCTCGGGATCGGGGTAGGCTATGGCTACACCTTC.

The chain joins TRBV19 to TRBJ1-1; 9 bases are shared with TRBD1. The germline V gene has CDR1 LNHDA and CDR2 SQIVND (reference sequence). With 3 bases clipped from V and 0 bases from J, the junction kept 8 bases outside the gene matches. There are 17 residues in the CDR3. The CDR3 loop reads CASSILGQGIMNTEAFF. The CDR3 DNA reads TGTGCCAGTAGTATTCTGGGACAGGGAATAATGAACACTGAAGCTTTCTTT.

V and J are TRBV11-3 and TRBJ1-1; 8 bases align to TRBD1. Per germline, CDR1 SGHNT and CDR2 YENEEA. V shed 0 bases and J 3 bases; nucleotides not matched to a gene: 9. The CDR3 covers 17 residues. The CDR3: CASSLDGLGTGHTEAFF. In nucleotides, the CDR3 is TGTGCCAGCAGCTTAGACGGGCTTGGGACAGGACACACTGAAGCTTTCTTT. The entire variable domain, with the rest obtained from reference TRBV11-3 and TRBJ1-1, is as follows: EAGVVQSPRYKIIEKKQPVAFWCNPISGHNTLYWYLQNLGQGPELLIRYENEEAVDDSQLPKDRFSAERLKGVDSTLKIQPAELGDSAVYLCASSLDGLGTGHTEAFFGQGTRLTVV.

The V gene is TRBV7-9, the J gene TRBJ2-1; 7 bases agree with TRBD1. CDR1 SEHNR and CDR2 FQNEAQ come from the germline V gene (reference sequence). The CDR3 spans 15 residues. With 4 bases clipped from V and 0 bases from J, the junction kept 3 bases outside the gene matches. The CDR3 here is CASSSRGSSYNEQFF. CDR3 in DNA: TGTGCCAGCAGCTCCAGGGGGAGCTCCTACAATGAGCAGTTCTTC.

This clone was detected only a few times. CDR3 bases: TGTGCCAGCAGCGGCTGGGGGGGCCCCGCAGATACGCAGTATTTT. Residues: CASSGWGGPADTQYF. The rearrangement joins TRBV9 to TRBJ2-3; D is possibly TRBD2 (7 bases). V dropped 3 bases and J dropped 4 bases, with 15 bases sitting between them. Germline values: CDR1 SGDLS, CDR2 YYNGEE. The CDR3 contains 15 residues.

The chain couples TRBV28 to TRBJ2-3; D perhaps matches TRBD2 (6 bases). Trimming left V 4 bases short and J 3 bases short, with 14 bases between. CDR1 MDHEN and CDR2 SYDVKM come from the germline V gene. The CDR3 length is 15 residues. CDR3 loop: CASSSGVLGTDTQYF. In nucleotides, the CDR3 is TGTGCCAGCAGTTCGGGGGTGTTAGGGACAGATACGCAGTATTTT.

The V gene is TRBV11-2, the J gene TRBJ2-2; 7 positions agree with TRBD1. Trimming took 1 base from V and 6 from J; bases not matched to a gene: 5. This CDR3 has 15 residues. Per the germline V gene, CDR1 is SGHAT and CDR2 is FQNNGV. For the CDR3, the DNA is TGTGCCAGCAGCTTAGCCAGGGGGAAGGCCGGGGAGCTGTTTTTT. Translating it yields CASSLARGKAGELFF.

This clone came up a few times. The J gene is TRBJ2-2, the V gene TRBV5-1; 8 positions match TRBD1. V was pared by 4 bases and J by 5 bases, with 7 bases of the junction left unmatched. The germline V gene encodes CDR1 SGHRS and CDR2 YFSETQ. This CDR3 has 15 residues. The CDR3 DNA follows: TGCGCCAGCAGCAGAGACAGGGGCCAAACCGGGGAGCTGTTTTTT. This codes for CASSRDRGQTGELFF.

The rearrangement links TRBV6-5 to TRBJ2-3; 9 bases are shared with TRBD1. CDR3 length: 16 amino acids. Germline CDR1 reads MNHEY; CDR2 reads SVGAGI. After removal of 4 bases from V and 0 bases from J, the junction contained 5 bases not matched to a gene. The CDR3 is CASSFRQGVSTDTQYF. The CDR3 nucleotides are TGTGCCAGCAGTTTCCGACAGGGGGTGAGCACAGATACGCAGTATTTT.

The chain joins TRBV5-5 to TRBJ1-1, with D unresolved. Trimming pared 0 bases from V and 0 bases from J, leaving 9 bases between. CDR1 and CDR2 (germline): SGHKS, YYEKEE (reference sequence). CDR3 length equals 15 residues. The CDR3 sequence is CASSLGRQMNTEAFF. DNA of the CDR3: TGTGCCAGCAGCTTGGGGAGGCAGATGAACACTGAAGCTTTCTTT.

The genes are TRBV6-5 and TRBJ1-2; weak D call: TRBD1 (6 bases). There are 15 residues in the CDR3. V was trimmed by 6 bases and J by 0 bases, leaving 14 bases between them. The germline V gene has CDR1 MNHEY and CDR2 SVGAGI. CDR3 in DNA: TGTGCCAGCAGGGACCCGGCAGGGGCTAACTATGGCTACACCTTC. Its translation: CASRDPAGANYGYTF.

The chain combines TRBV5-1 with TRBJ2-5; 8 bases are shared with TRBD2. The CDR3 length is 13 residues. From germline, CDR1 is SGHRS and CDR2 YFSETQ. J was trimmed by 5 bases and V by 4 bases; bases with no gene match: 4. CDR3 in amino acids: CASSLREGETQYF. The DNA for the CDR3 is TGCGCCAGCAGCCTTCGGGAGGGGGAGACCCAGTACTTC.

This sequence joins TRBV25-1 and TRBJ2-3; tentative D call: TRBD1 (6 bases). CDR1 is MGHDK and CDR2 is SYGVNS in the germline V gene. The germline V and J ends were trimmed by 6 bases and 6 bases, with 16 bases remaining between them. This CDR3 has 14 residues. CDR3 sequence reads: CASSQPPRGDTQYF. CDR3 sequence (DNA): TGTGCCAGCAGCCAACCCCCCAGGGGTGATACGCAGTATTTT.

Only a few counts were recorded for this clone. The chain has TRBV19 and TRBJ1-2; 9 bases agree with TRBD1. CDR1 and CDR2 (germline): LNHDA, SQIVND (reference sequence). CDR3 length: 16 amino acids. With V trimmed by 6 bases and J by 3 bases, 11 bases remained unmatched. The CDR3 nucleotides read TGTGCCAGTAGCCTAGGGACAGGGTCTGTCGACTATGGCTACACCTTC. Translated: CASSLGTGSVDYGYTF.

Written as DNA, the CDR3 is TGTGCCTGGAGAGGTCTCGGGGTCCCCGGGGCCAACGTCCTGACTTTC. This gives the protein CAWRGLGVPGANVLTF. The chain couples TRBV30 to TRBJ2-6; D may be TRBD2 (5 bases). CDR3 length: 16 amino acids. Germline-derived CDR1 and CDR2 are GTSNPN and SVGIG (reference sequence). Trimming left V 3 bases short and J 4 bases short, with 16 bases between.

This rearrangement joins TRBV5-6 to TRBJ1-2; 9 nucleotides agree with TRBD1. This CDR3 region has 15 residues. The germline CDR1 and CDR2 sequences are SGHDT and YYEEEE. The trim removed 5 bases at V and 3 bases at J, leaving 8 bases unmatched. CDR3 loop: CASRSTQGAYYGYTF. CDR3 DNA: TGTGCCAGCAGAAGTACACAGGGGGCCTACTATGGCTACACCTTC.

This clone was detected only a few times. The rearrangement joins TRBV7-9 to TRBJ2-7; no firm D call. CDR1 SEHNR and CDR2 FQNEAQ come from the germline V gene (reference sequence). V was clipped by 6 bases and J by 1 base, with 10 bases between them. CDR3 length equals 13 residues. The CDR3 DNA sequence: TGTGCCAGCAGTCTGACTGAATCCTACGAGCAGTACTTC. The encoded protein is CASSLTESYEQYF. The full variable domain, completed using reference TRBV7-9 and TRBJ2-7, is DTGVSQNPRHKITKRGQNVTFRCDPISEHNRLYWYRQTLGQGPEFLTYFQNEAQLEKSRLLSDRFSAERPKGSFSTLEIQRTEQGDSAMYLCASSLTESYEQYFGPGTRLTVT.

The chain uses TRBV14 and TRBJ2-5, with 7 positions matching TRBD2. The CDR3 totals 13 residues. Trimming cost V 1 base and J 7 bases; bases outside gene matches: 3. CDR1 is SGHDN, CDR2 FVKESK, per germline. For the CDR3, the DNA is TGTGCCAGCAGCCAAGCTGCTAGCGGGACCCAGTACTTC. It translates to CASSQAASGTQYF.

V is TRBV5-1 and J is TRBJ2-7, with D possibly matching TRBD1 (5 bases). V was cut by 3 bases and J by 6 bases, with 13 bases left in between. CDR3 length: 13 amino acids. Germline CDR1 is SGHRS and CDR2 is YFSETQ. CDR3 region: CASSSRGTGEQYF. The CDR3 DNA follows: TGCGCCAGCAGCTCTAGGGGTACGGGCGAGCAGTACTTC.

This clone was detected a few times. The gene calls are TRBV6-1 and TRBJ2-5; D gene ambiguous. Germline V lookup: CDR1 MNHNS, CDR2 SASEGT. This CDR3 contains 12 residues. Trimming stripped 6 bases from V and 5 bases from J, with 10 bases between. In DNA form, the CDR3 reads TGTGCCAGCAGCCCTAACCGCGAGACCCAGTACTTC. It is translated as CASSPNRETQYF.

The J gene is TRBJ1-4, the V gene TRBV7-9; D unclear. Trimming shortened V by 0 bases and J by 0 bases, and 5 bases separated the two germline ends. Germline lookup yields CDR1 SEHNR and CDR2 FQNEAQ (reference sequence). There are 15 residues in the CDR3. The CDR3 nucleotides read TGTGCCAGCAGCTTAGCGTCCGCAACTAATGAAAAACTGTTTTTT. It specifies CASSLASATNEKLFF.

As regards this clone: No conserved phenylalanine or tryptophan is present at the end of the CDR3, so a read error is the likely explanation. This rearrangement joins TRBV30 to TRBJ1-5; TRBD1 matches at 8 bases. Trimming removed 5 bases from V and 11 bases from J; junction bases left unmatched: 8. CDR1 GTSNPN and CDR2 SVGIG come from the germline V gene (reference sequence). This CDR3 has 12 amino acids. CDR3 in amino acids: CAWRRPGGSQHL. CDR3 bases: TGTGCCTGGCGACGCCCAGGGGGCTCCCAGCATCTT.

The chain couples TRBV10-2 to TRBJ1-5; TRBD1 matches 7 bases. This CDR3 is built from 17 residues. With 4 bases clipped from V and 3 bases from J, the junction kept 12 bases outside the gene matches. Per the germline V gene, CDR1 is WSHSY and CDR2 is SAAADI. The CDR3 loop reads CASSGEQRQGNNQPQHF. CDR3 nucleotides: TGCGCCAGCAGTGGTGAACAGAGACAGGGCAACAATCAGCCCCAGCATTTT.

V usage is TRBV6-5 and J usage is TRBJ1-1; no firm D call. The CDR3 is 14 amino acids. Trimming cost V 8 bases and J 1 base, with 14 bases left between them. Germline CDR1 is MNHEY and CDR2 is SVGAGI. The CDR3 loop is CASCLGGSNTEAFF. CDR3 nucleotides: TGTGCCAGCTGTCTCGGAGGGTCGAACACTGAAGCTTTCTTT.

This chain connects TRBV28 to TRBJ2-1; 7 bases match TRBD1. Germline CDR1 MDHEN, CDR2 SYDVKM. J was trimmed by 9 bases and V by 5 bases; bases with no gene match: 13. The CDR3 sequence is 15 residues long. The CDR3: CASSDGTASGGEQFF. The CDR3 nucleotides read TGTGCCAGCAGTGACGGGACAGCGAGTGGGGGTGAGCAGTTCTTC.

This clone appeared many times. Within the sample, other DNA sequences also encode this same CDR3. The rearrangement uses TRBV29-1 and TRBJ2-2; TRBD1 matches 8 bases. The CDR3 has 12 residues. V dropped 6 bases and J dropped 8; count of bases not matched to a gene: 5. CDR1 SQVTM and CDR2 ANQGSEA come from the germline V gene. CDR3 residues: CSVGQGTGELFF. In DNA, the CDR3 is TGCAGCGTAGGACAGGGAACGGGGGAGCTGTTTTTT.

There are a few counts of this clone. This chain joins TRBV5-1 and TRBJ2-7; D remains ambiguous. V was shortened by 2 bases and J by 1 base, with 7 bases between the two germline ends. The CDR3 sequence is 13 residues long. Germline CDR1 is SGHRS and CDR2 is YFSETQ. The CDR3 DNA reads as TGCGCCAGCAGCTTCTCCCTATCCTACGAGCAGTACTTC. Translating gives CASSFSLSYEQYF.